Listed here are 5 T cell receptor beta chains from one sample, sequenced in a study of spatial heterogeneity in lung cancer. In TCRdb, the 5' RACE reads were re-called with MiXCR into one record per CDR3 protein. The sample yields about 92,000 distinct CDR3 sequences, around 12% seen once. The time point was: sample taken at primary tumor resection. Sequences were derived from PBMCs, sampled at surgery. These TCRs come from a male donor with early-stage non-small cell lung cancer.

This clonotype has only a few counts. The CDR3 DNA reads as TGTGCCAGCTCACCGCGGGCTACGAACACCGGGGAGCTGTTTTTT. Its protein product is CASSPRATNTGELFF. This chain links TRBV18 with TRBJ2-2, with D maybe TRBD2 (5 bases). This CDR3 is 15 amino acids long. The germline V gene has CDR1 KGHSH and CDR2 LQKENI. V was cut by 3 bases and J by 0 bases, with 8 bases left in between.

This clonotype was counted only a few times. This CDR3 reads CASSRDRYSNQPQHF. The DNA of the CDR3 is TGTGCCAGCAGCAGGGACAGGTATAGCAATCAGCCCCAGCATTTT. The chain uses TRBV7-6 and TRBJ1-5, with 8 positions matching TRBD1. The V gene's germline CDR1 is SGHVS and CDR2 FNYEAQ. V was clipped by 5 bases and J by 0 bases; unmatched bases: 3. CDR3 length: 15 residues.

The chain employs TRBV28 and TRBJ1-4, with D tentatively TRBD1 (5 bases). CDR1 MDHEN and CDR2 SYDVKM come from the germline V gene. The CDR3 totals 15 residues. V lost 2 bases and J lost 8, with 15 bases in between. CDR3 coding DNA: TGTGCCAGCAGTTTAAGGGGCGCTGGAGAAGAAAAACTGTTTTTT. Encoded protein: CASSLRGAGEEKLFF.

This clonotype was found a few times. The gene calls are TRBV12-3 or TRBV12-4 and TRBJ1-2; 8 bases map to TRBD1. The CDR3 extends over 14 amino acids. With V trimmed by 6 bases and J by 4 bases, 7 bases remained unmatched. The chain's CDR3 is CASSLRTGSYGYTF. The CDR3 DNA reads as TGTGCCAGCAGCCTAAGGACAGGGAGCTATGGCTACACCTTC.

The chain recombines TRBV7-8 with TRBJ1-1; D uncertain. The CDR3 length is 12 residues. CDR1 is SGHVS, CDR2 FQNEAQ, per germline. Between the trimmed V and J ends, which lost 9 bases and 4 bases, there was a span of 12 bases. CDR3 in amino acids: CASGGVGTEAFF. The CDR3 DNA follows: TGTGCCAGTGGAGGCGTTGGCACTGAAGCTTTCTTT.